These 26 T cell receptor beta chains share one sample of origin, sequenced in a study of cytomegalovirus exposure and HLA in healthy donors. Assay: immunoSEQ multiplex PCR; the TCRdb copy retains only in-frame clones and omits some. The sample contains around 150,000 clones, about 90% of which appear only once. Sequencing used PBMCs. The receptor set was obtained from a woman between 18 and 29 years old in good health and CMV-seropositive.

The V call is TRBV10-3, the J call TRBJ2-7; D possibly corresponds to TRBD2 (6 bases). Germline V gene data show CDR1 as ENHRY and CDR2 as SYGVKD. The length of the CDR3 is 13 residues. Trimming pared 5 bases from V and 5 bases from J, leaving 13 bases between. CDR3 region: CAISPSGGHEQYF. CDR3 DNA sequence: TGTGCCATCAGTCCCTCCGGAGGGCACGAGCAGTACTTC.

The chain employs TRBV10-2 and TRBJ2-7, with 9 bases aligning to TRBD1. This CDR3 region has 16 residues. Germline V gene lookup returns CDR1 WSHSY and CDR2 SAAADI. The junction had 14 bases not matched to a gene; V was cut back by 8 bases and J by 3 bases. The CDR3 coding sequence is TGCGCCAGCGGACGACAATCCGGGACAGGGAGCTACGAGCAGTACTTC. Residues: CASGRQSGTGSYEQYF.

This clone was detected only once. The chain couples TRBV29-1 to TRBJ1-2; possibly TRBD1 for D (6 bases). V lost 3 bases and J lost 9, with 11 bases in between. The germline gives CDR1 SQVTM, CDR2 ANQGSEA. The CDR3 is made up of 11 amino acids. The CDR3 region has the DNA TGCAGCGTTGATATAGGGGGACGCTACACCTTC. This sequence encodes CSVDIGGRYTF.

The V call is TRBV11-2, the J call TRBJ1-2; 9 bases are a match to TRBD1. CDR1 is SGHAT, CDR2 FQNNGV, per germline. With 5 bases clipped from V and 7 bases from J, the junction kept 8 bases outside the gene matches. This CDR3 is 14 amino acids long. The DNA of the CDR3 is TGTGCCAGCAGCCGAGAACAGGGGGCGGTTGGCTACACCTTC. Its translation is CASSREQGAVGYTF.

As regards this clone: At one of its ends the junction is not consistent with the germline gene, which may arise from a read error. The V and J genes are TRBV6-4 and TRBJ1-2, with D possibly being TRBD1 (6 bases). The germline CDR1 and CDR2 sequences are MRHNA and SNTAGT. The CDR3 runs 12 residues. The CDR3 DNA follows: TGTGCCAGCAGTGACCCGGACAGCTCGACAGGATTC. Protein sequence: CASSDPDSSTGF.

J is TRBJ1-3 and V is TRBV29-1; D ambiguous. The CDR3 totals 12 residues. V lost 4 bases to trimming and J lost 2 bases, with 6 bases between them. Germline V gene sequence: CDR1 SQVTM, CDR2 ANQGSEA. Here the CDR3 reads CSVGGAGNTIYF. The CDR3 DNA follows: TGCAGCGTTGGCGGGGCTGGAAACACCATATATTTT.

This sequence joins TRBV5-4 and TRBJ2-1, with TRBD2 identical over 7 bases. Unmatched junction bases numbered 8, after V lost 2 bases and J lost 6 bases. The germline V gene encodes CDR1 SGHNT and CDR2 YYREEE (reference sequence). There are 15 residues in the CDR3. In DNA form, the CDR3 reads TGTGCCAGCAGCTTCAGACTAGCTTATTCCAATGAGCAGTTCTTC. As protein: CASSFRLAYSNEQFF.

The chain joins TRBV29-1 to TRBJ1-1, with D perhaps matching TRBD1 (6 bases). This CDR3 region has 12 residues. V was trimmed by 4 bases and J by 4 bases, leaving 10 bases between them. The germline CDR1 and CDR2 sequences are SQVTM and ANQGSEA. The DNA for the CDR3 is TGCAGCGTTGGACACAGGGTCACTGAAGCTTTCTTT. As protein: CSVGHRVTEAFF.

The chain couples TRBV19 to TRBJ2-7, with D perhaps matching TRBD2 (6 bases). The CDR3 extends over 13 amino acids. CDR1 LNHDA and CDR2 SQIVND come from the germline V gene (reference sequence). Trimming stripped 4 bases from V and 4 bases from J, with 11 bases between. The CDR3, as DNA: TGTGCCAGTAGTACCTCTGGAGGGTACGAGCAGTACTTC. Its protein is CASSTSGGYEQYF.

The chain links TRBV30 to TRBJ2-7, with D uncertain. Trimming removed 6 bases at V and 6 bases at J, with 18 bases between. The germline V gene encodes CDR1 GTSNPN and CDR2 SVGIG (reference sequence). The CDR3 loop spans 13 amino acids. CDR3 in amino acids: CACQHPVRGEQYF. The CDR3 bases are TGTGCCTGCCAACACCCAGTGAGAGGCGAGCAGTACTTC. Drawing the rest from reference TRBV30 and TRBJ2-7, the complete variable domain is SQTIHQWPATLVQPVGSPLSLECTVEGTSNPNLYWYRQAAGRGLQLLFYSVGIGQISSEVPQNLSASRPQDRQFILSSKKLLLSDSGFYLCACQHPVRGEQYFGPGTRLTVT.

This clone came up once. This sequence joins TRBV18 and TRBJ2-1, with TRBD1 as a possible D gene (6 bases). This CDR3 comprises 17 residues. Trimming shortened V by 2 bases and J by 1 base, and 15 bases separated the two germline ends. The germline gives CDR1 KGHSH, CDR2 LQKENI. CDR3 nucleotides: TGTGCCAGCTCACCAAGCGGACAGCCTGTTTCCTACAATGAGCAGTTCTTC. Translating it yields CASSPSGQPVSYNEQFF.

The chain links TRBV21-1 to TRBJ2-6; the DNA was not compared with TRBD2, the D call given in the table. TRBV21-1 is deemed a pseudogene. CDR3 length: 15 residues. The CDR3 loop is CASSHSRGLPNVLTF. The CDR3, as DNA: TGTGCCAGCAGCCATTCCCGGGGTCTCCCCAACGTCCTGACTTTC.

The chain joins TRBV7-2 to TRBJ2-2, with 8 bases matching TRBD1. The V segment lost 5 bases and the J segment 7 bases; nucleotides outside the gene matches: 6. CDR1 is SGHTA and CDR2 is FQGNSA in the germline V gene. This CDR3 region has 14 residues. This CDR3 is CASSTIRGRGELFF. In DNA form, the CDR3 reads TGTGCCAGCAGCACAATCAGGGGGCGCGGGGAGCTGTTTTTT.

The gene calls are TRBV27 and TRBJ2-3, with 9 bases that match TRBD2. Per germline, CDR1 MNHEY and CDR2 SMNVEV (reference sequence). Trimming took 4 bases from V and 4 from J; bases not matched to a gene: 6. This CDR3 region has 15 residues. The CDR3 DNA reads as TGTGCCAGCAGTTCACTAGCGGGCGTCCCAGATACGCAGTATTTT. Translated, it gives CASSSLAGVPDTQYF.

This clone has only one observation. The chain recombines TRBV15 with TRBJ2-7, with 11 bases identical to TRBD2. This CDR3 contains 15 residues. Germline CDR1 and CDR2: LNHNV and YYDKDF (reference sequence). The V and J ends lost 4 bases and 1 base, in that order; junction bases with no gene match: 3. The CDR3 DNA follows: TGTGCCACCAGCATCGGGACTAGCGGTTCCTACGAGCAGTACTTC. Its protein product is CATSIGTSGSYEQYF. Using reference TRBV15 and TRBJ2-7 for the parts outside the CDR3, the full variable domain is DAMVIQNPRYQVTQFGKPVTLSCSQTLNHNVMYWYQQKSSQAPKLLFHYYDKDFNNEADTPDNFQSRRPNTSFCFLDIRSPGLGDTAMYLCATSIGTSGSYEQYFGPGTRLTVT.

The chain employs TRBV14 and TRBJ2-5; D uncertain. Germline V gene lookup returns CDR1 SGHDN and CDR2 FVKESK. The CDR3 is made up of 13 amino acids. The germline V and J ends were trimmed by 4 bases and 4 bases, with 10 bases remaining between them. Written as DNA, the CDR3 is TGTGCCAGCAGCCCGCGAGTCCGAGAGACCCAGTACTTC. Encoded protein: CASSPRVRETQYF. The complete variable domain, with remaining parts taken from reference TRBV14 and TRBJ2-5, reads EAGVTQFPSHSVIEKGQTVTLRCDPISGHDNLYWYRRVMGKEIKFLLHFVKESKQDESGMPNNRFLAERTGGTYSTLKVQPAELEDSGVYFCASSPRVRETQYFGPGTRLLVL.

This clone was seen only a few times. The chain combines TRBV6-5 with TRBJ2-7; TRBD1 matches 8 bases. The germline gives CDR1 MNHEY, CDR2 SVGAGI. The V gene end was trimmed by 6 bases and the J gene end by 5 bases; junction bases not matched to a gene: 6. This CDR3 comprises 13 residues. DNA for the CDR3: TGTGCCAGCAGCCCAGTGGACAGGGACGAGCAGTACTTC. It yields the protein CASSPVDRDEQYF.

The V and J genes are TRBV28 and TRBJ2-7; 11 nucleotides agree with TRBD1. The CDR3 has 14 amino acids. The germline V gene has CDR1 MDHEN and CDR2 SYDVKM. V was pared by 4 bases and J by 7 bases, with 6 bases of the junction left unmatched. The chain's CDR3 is CASSWDRGVWEQYF. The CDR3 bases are TGTGCCAGCAGTTGGGACAGGGGGGTTTGGGAGCAGTACTTC.

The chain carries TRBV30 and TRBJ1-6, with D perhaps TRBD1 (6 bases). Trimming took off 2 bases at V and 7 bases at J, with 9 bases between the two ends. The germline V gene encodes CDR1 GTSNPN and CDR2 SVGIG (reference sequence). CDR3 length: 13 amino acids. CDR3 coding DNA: TGTGCCTGGAGTACGCAGGGGAATTCACCCCTCCACTTT. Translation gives CAWSTQGNSPLHF.

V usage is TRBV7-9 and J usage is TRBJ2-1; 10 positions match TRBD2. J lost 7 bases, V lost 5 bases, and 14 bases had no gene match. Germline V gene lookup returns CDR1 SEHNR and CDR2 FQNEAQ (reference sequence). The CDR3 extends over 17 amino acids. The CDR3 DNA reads TGTGCCAGCAGCCACCGACGCCGGAGCGGGGGGGGAAATGAGCAGTTCTTC. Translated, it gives CASSHRRRSGGGNEQFF. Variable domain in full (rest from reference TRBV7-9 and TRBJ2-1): DTGVSQNPRHKITKRGQNVTFRCDPISEHNRLYWYRQTLGQGPEFLTYFQNEAQLEKSRLLSDRFSAERPKGSFSTLEIQRTEQGDSAMYLCASSHRRRSGGGNEQFFGPGTRLTVL.

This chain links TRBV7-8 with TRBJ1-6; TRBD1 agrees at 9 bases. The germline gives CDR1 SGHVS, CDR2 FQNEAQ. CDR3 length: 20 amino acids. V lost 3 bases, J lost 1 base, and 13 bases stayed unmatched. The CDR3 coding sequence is TGTGCCAGCAGCTTGGTACCCGGGACAGGGAAAATATCCTATAATTCACCCCTCCACTTT. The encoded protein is CASSLVPGTGKISYNSPLHF.

The CDR3 nucleotides are TGTGCCAGCAGCTTTTGGGGGGTTGGAAACACCATATATTTT. It yields the protein CASSFWGVGNTIYF. The V call is TRBV7-3, the J call TRBJ1-3, with a weak D call TRBD1 (5 bases). V was clipped by 3 bases and J by 3 bases, with 9 bases between them. In germline, CDR1 is SGHTA, CDR2 FQGTGA. The CDR3 sequence is 14 residues long.

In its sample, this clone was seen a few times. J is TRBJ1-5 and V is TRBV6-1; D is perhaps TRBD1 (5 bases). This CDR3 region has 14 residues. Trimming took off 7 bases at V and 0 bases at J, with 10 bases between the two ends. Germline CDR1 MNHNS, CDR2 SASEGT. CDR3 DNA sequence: TGTGCCAGCACCGCGGGGCATAGCAATCAGCCCCAGCATTTT. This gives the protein CASTAGHSNQPQHF.

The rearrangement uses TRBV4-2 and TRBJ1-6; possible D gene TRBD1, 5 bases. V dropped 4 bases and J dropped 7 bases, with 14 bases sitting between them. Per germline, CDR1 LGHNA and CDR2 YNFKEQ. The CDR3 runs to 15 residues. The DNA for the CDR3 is TGTGCCAGCAGCCCGACTCAGGGTTCGAATTCACCCCTCCACTTT. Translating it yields CASSPTQGSNSPLHF.

CDR3 protein: CSVAPSGELYNEQFF. CDR3 sequence (DNA): TGCAGCGTTGCCCCTAGCGGGGAGTTATACAATGAGCAGTTCTTC. V is TRBV29-1 and J is TRBJ2-1, with TRBD2 matching over 9 bases. The CDR3 extends over 15 amino acids. The trim removed 4 bases at V and 4 bases at J, leaving 8 bases unmatched. CDR1 and CDR2 (germline): SQVTM, ANQGSEA.

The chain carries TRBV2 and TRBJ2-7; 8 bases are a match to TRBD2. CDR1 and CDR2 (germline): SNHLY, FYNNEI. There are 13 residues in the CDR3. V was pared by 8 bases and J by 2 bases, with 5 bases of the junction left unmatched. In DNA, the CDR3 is TGTGCCAGCCGACGGGAGGGGGCCTACGAGCAGTACTTC. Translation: CASRREGAYEQYF. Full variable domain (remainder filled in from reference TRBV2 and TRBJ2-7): EPEVTQTPSHQVTQMGQEVILRCVPISNHLYFYWYRQILGQKVEFLVSFYNNEISEKSEIFDDQFSVERPDGSNFTLKIRSTKLEDSAMYFCASRREGAYEQYFGPGTRLTVT.